This T cell receptor beta chain originates from a study of blood T cell repertoires in COVID-19. Study-level information: The United States, Italy and Spain provided the acute and convalescent COVID-19 samples. T cells, B-cell-depleted T cells, or PBMCs provided the cDNA or gDNA that served as material.

As originally analysed: For nucleated cells, counts were estimated from reference gene primer amplification. Method: immunoSEQ multiplex PCR; TCRdb's copy keeps in-frame clones and lacks some. Clone size and the V and J calls come from that table; the DNA yielded D and trimming. Found here are under 200,000 clones, around 87% of them singletons; the top ten hold 2% to 3%. Many counts were recorded for this clone. An end of the junction differs from the germline gene, which may be a read error. Sequencing input: peripheral blood. The receptor was isolated from a man between 35 and 55 years old with active or convalescent COVID-19.

CDR3 sequence (DNA): TGTGCCAGCAGTCAAGGGCAGGGGGCAATGGGCTACACCTTC. Translation: CASSQGQGAMGYTF. The J gene is TRBJ1-2, the V gene TRBV3-1 (or the pseudogene TRBV3-2), with 8 bases lining up with TRBD1. The CDR3 runs to 14 residues. Per the germline V gene, CDR1 is LGHDT and CDR2 is YNNKEL (reference sequence).